These 10 T cell receptor beta chains share one sample of origin, sequenced in a study of T cell responses to AZD1222 COVID-19 vaccine. The data were produced by immunoSEQ multiplex PCR, yet TCRdb's version contains in-frame clones alone and is incomplete. The table lists tens of thousands of clones, just over 90% of them singletons. Sequencing used peripheral blood, obtained on day 0 of MenACWY control vaccination. The origin of the receptors is an adult in good health.

This chain joins TRBV29-1 and TRBJ2-7; 7 bases line up with TRBD2. Germline CDR1 reads SQVTM; CDR2 reads ANQGSEA. This CDR3 contains 11 residues. J lost 5 bases, V lost 8 bases, and 6 bases had no gene match. CDR3 DNA: TGCAGCTGCGGGAGTATACACGAGCAGTACTTC. Translation: CSCGSIHEQYF.

The chain carries TRBV28 and TRBJ1-3, with 7 bases fitting TRBD1. The germline CDR1 and CDR2 sequences are MDHEN and SYDVKM. This CDR3 has 16 residues. V shed 7 bases and J 0 bases; nucleotides not matched to a gene: 9. The CDR3, as DNA: TGTGCCAGCACGGGACAGACTTTTACCTCTGGAAACACCATATATTTT. The encoded protein is CASTGQTFTSGNTIYF.

V is TRBV18 and J is TRBJ1-2, with 8 bases matching TRBD1. V dropped 6 bases and J dropped 2; count of bases not matched to a gene: 11. There are 16 residues in the CDR3. Germline values: CDR1 KGHSH, CDR2 LQKENI. The CDR3 here is CASSLNTGTGNYGYTF. DNA for the CDR3: TGTGCCAGCTCCCTGAATACCGGGACAGGAAACTATGGCTACACCTTC.

This clone was found once. This chain links TRBV7-2 with TRBJ2-2; D tentatively reads TRBD1 or TRBD2 (5 bases each). Trimming left V 3 bases short and J 6 bases short, with 8 bases between. In germline, CDR1 is SGHTA, CDR2 FQGNSA. The length of the CDR3 is 13 residues. The CDR3 nucleotides read TGTGCCAGCAGCTTCTTGGGGGCCGGGGAGCTGTTTTTT. Amino acid sequence: CASSFLGAGELFF.

This clone has only one observation. V and J are TRBV5-1 and TRBJ2-1, with 11 bases identical to TRBD2. The CDR3 loop spans 15 amino acids. The trim removed 4 bases at V and 3 bases at J, leaving 3 bases unmatched. CDR1 is SGHRS and CDR2 is YFSETQ in the germline V gene. CDR3: CASSLGTSGYNEQFF. The CDR3 bases are TGCGCCAGCAGCCTGGGGACTAGCGGCTACAATGAGCAGTTCTTC.

In this sample, this clone turned up once. The rearrangement joins TRBV7-9 to TRBJ1-2, with 7 nucleotides matching TRBD1. CDR3 size: 15 residues. Germline V gives CDR1 SEHNR, CDR2 FQNEAQ (reference sequence). J lost 7 bases, V lost 5 bases, and 13 bases had no gene match. Written as DNA, the CDR3 is TGTGCCAGCAGCCCCCCCAACAGGGGAGATGGTGGCTACACCTTC. Protein product: CASSPPNRGDGGYTF.

This clone was observed a handful of times. This chain uses TRBV4-2 with TRBJ2-1, with unresolved D. The CDR3 sequence is 11 residues long. V shed 0 bases and J shed 10 bases, with 4 bases lying between them. Germline CDR1 LGHNA, CDR2 YNFKEQ. The CDR3 reads CASSQEREQFF. The CDR3 DNA follows: TGTGCCAGCAGCCAAGAGCGAGAGCAGTTCTTC.

V and J are TRBV5-6 and TRBJ2-6; TRBD1 aligns across 7 bases. V was pared by 4 bases and J by 2 bases, with 3 bases of the junction left unmatched. The CDR3 totals 15 residues. The germline gives CDR1 SGHDT, CDR2 YYEEEE. In nucleotides, the CDR3 is TGTGCCAGCAGCGTGCAGGGGGCTGGGGCCAACGTCCTGACTTTC. Its translation is CASSVQGAGANVLTF.

The rearrangement uses TRBV19 and TRBJ1-4; D gene unclear. The V end was cut by 1 base, the J end by 2 bases, with 17 bases between. The CDR3 runs 18 residues. From germline, CDR1 is LNHDA and CDR2 SQIVND (reference sequence). CDR3 sequence: CASSIGRVGGATNEKLFF. In nucleotides, the CDR3 is TGTGCCAGTAGTATAGGCCGAGTGGGTGGTGCGACTAATGAAAAACTGTTTTTT.

The chain combines TRBV6-5 with TRBJ2-7; D possibly corresponds to TRBD2 (5 bases). Germline V gene lookup returns CDR1 MNHEY and CDR2 SVGAGI. V lost 5 bases to trimming and J lost 4 bases, with 15 bases between them. The CDR3 runs 14 residues. The CDR3 DNA is TGTGCCAGCAGTCCGAGTGGGAGCCTATACGAGCAGTACTTC. This sequence encodes CASSPSGSLYEQYF.